Shown below are 19 T cell receptor beta chains from a single sample sequenced in a study of Ad26.COV2.S vaccination and SARS-CoV-2 variants. Clones were sequenced by immunoSEQ multiplex PCR, and TCRdb holds only the in-frame ones, with some missing. The profile shows fewer than 500,000 clones, about 90% of them singletons. The sample's treatment: some 20 received Ad26.COV2.S at low or high dose, single or two shots; several received placebo; per-sample allocation not given. Samples were taken on day 63 after the first vaccine or placebo injection. The material sequenced was peripheral blood, taken in a trial of Ad26.COV2.S vaccine versus placebo. All receptors come from a person between 18 and 65 years old who received the Ad26.COV2.S COVID-19 vaccine or a placebo.

The chain is built from TRBV9 and TRBJ2-1; D may be TRBD1 or TRBD2 (5 bases each). In germline, CDR1 is SGDLS, CDR2 YYNGEE. Trimming took 0 bases from V and 7 from J, leaving 14 bases between them. CDR3 size: 15 residues. The CDR3 coding sequence is TGTGCCAGCAGCGTAGCGGGGTTTGGACATAATGAGCAGTTCTTC. Amino acid sequence: CASSVAGFGHNEQFF.

The chain carries TRBV28 and TRBJ1-1; 11 bases match TRBD1. The V gene end was trimmed by 11 bases and the J gene end by 7 bases; junction bases not matched to a gene: 9. CDR3 length equals 13 residues. Looked up from germline, CDR1 is MDHEN and CDR2 is SYDVKM. The CDR3, as DNA: TGTGCCTCGGGACAGGGGGTTTTTGGTGAAGCTTTCTTT. Amino acid sequence: CASGQGVFGEAFF.

This rearrangement joins TRBV12-3 or TRBV12-4 to TRBJ1-3; D is uncertain. Trimming pared 3 bases from V and 3 bases from J, leaving 6 bases between. The CDR3 is 13 residues long. Here the CDR3 DNA reads TGTGCCAGCAGTTTCGGTGGTGGAAACACCATATATTTT. This codes for CASSFGGGNTIYF.

The CDR3 DNA reads as TGTGCCAGCTCATTCCGGACAGGGCATGAAGAAAAACTGTTTTTT. Residues: CASSFRTGHEEKLFF. The chain combines TRBV18 with TRBJ1-4; 8 bases fit TRBD1. CDR1 and CDR2 from the germline V gene are KGHSH and LQKENI. The CDR3 length is 15 residues. The junction had 10 bases not matched to a gene; V was cut back by 5 bases and J by 8 bases.

The gene calls are TRBV5-1 and TRBJ2-1; D perhaps matches TRBD1 (5 bases). The CDR3 totals 18 residues. Germline V gene sequence: CDR1 SGHRS, CDR2 YFSETQ. V was clipped by 0 bases and J by 0 bases, with 16 bases between them. The CDR3 is CASSLETETFSSYNEQFF. For the CDR3, the DNA is TGCGCCAGCAGCTTGGAGACAGAGACCTTTAGCTCCTACAATGAGCAGTTCTTC.

V usage is TRBV7-9 and J usage is TRBJ2-5, with D possibly TRBD2 on 6 matching bases. This CDR3 is built from 16 residues. CDR1 SEHNR and CDR2 FQNEAQ come from the germline V gene (reference sequence). The germline V and J ends were trimmed by 3 bases and 1 base, with 15 bases remaining between them. The DNA for the CDR3 is TGTGCCAGCAGCTTTTCCGGGAGAAGGGGCCAAGAGACCCAGTACTTC. As protein: CASSFSGRRGQETQYF.

V gene TRBV24-1 combines with J gene TRBJ1-5; the match to TRBD1 covers 8 bases. The junction had 8 bases not matched to a gene; V was cut back by 3 bases and J by 5 bases. This CDR3 contains 16 residues. Looked up from germline, CDR1 is KGHDR and CDR2 is SFDVKD. The CDR3 protein is CATSDADRGWDQPQHF. The CDR3 DNA reads as TGTGCCACCAGTGATGCTGACAGGGGATGGGATCAGCCCCAGCATTTT.

The genes are TRBV27 and TRBJ1-1; tentative D call: TRBD1 (6 bases). V shed 6 bases and J shed 7 bases, with 18 bases lying between them. The germline V gene encodes CDR1 MNHEY and CDR2 SMNVEV (reference sequence). CDR3 length: 14 amino acids. CDR3 coding DNA: TGTGCCAGCAGGAGGATGACAGGCAAGCTTGAAGCTTTCTTT. As protein: CASRRMTGKLEAFF.

The chain carries TRBV11-2 and TRBJ2-2; D gene unclear. The CDR3 is 15 residues long. V shed 1 base and J shed 8 bases, with 14 bases lying between them. Germline values: CDR1 SGHAT, CDR2 FQNNGV. CDR3 region: CASSLGSLGFGELFF. CDR3 DNA sequence: TGTGCCAGCAGCTTAGGTTCTTTGGGATTTGGGGAGCTGTTTTTT.

This clone was observed a single time. The rearrangement joins TRBV6-5 to TRBJ2-1; D is unclear. Germline CDR1 reads MNHEY; CDR2 reads SVGAGI. Trimming shortened V by 0 bases and J by 7 bases, and 7 bases separated the two germline ends. This CDR3 has 13 amino acids. The chain's CDR3 is CASSYSSGNEQFF. As DNA, the CDR3 is TGTGCCAGCAGTTACTCGTCCGGGAATGAGCAGTTCTTC.

This chain uses TRBV29-1 with TRBJ1-5, with 7 bases lining up with TRBD1. CDR3 length equals 13 residues. J lost 4 bases, V lost 6 bases, and 6 bases had no gene match. Looked up from germline, CDR1 is SQVTM and CDR2 is ANQGSEA. In DNA form, the CDR3 reads TGCAGCGTCGCACAGGGGAGGAATCAGCCCCAGCATTTT. It codes for CSVAQGRNQPQHF.

This clone was counted once. This chain connects TRBV30 to TRBJ1-4; D ambiguous. The length of the CDR3 is 13 residues. Germline V gene lookup returns CDR1 GTSNPN and CDR2 SVGIG (reference sequence). Trimming cost V 4 bases and J 6 bases, with 12 bases left between them. Written as DNA, the CDR3 is TGTGCCTGGAAACGCTCTCCCGATGAAAAACTGTTTTTT. Its protein is CAWKRSPDEKLFF. Filled out from reference TRBV30 and TRBJ1-4, the complete variable domain reads SQTIHQWPATLVQPVGSPLSLECTVEGTSNPNLYWYRQAAGRGLQLLFYSVGIGQISSEVPQNLSASRPQDRQFILSSKKLLLSDSGFYLCAWKRSPDEKLFFGSGTQLSVL.

This clone appeared once. The V and J genes are TRBV19 and TRBJ2-5; D may be TRBD2 (5 bases). This CDR3 has 14 residues. The germline V gene encodes CDR1 LNHDA and CDR2 SQIVND (reference sequence). V gave up 3 bases and J gave up 2 bases, with 10 bases separating them. The CDR3 loop is CASSMSRGQETQYF. The CDR3 DNA is TGTGCCAGTAGTATGAGCCGGGGACAAGAGACCCAGTACTTC.

This CDR3 is CASSLVENYEQYF. The CDR3 nucleotides are TGTGCCAGCAGCTTAGTTGAAAACTACGAGCAGTACTTC. The J gene is TRBJ2-7, the V gene TRBV11-2; no definite D call. CDR3 length: 13 residues. Trimming removed 1 base from V and 3 bases from J, with 7 bases in between. Per the germline V gene, CDR1 is SGHAT and CDR2 is FQNNGV.

The V and J genes are TRBV30 and TRBJ2-2; D unresolved. CDR1 and CDR2 from the germline V gene are GTSNPN and SVGIG (reference sequence). The CDR3 covers 10 residues. Trimming cost V 3 bases and J 7 bases, with 3 bases left between them. CDR3 residues: CAWRSGELFF. The CDR3 DNA is TGTGCCTGGAGGAGCGGGGAGCTGTTTTTT.

The J gene is TRBJ2-7, the V gene TRBV5-4; D gene unclear. The ends were cut back, 0 bases at V and 0 bases at J, with 13 bases in the middle. Germline V CDR1 and CDR2: SGHNT, YYREEE (reference sequence). This CDR3 has 16 residues. CDR3 protein: CASSLGSAVSSYEQYF. CDR3 DNA: TGTGCCAGCAGCTTGGGGAGTGCCGTCAGCTCCTACGAGCAGTACTTC.

The chain recombines TRBV5-5 with TRBJ2-6, with 12 bases matching TRBD2. Germline trimming cut 7 bases from V and 1 base from J; bases unmatched to any gene: 3. This CDR3 comprises 16 residues. CDR1 is SGHKS, CDR2 YYEKEE, per germline (reference sequence). CDR3 in DNA: TGTGCCAGCCTGGGACTAGCGGGTTCTGGGGCCAACGTCCTGACTTTC. Translating it yields CASLGLAGSGANVLTF.

The chain combines TRBV7-6 with TRBJ2-5; either TRBD1 or TRBD2 may fit D (6 bases each). CDR3 size: 14 residues. Per the germline V gene, CDR1 is SGHVS and CDR2 is FNYEAQ. Trimming took off 2 bases at V and 5 bases at J, with 12 bases between the two ends. CDR3 nucleotide sequence: TGTGCCAGCAGCTTATCTGACGGGGGCGAGACCCAGTACTTC. This translates into CASSLSDGGETQYF.

This chain connects TRBV7-9 to TRBJ1-4; D possibly corresponds to TRBD1 (5 bases). The CDR3 has 16 residues. The V end lost 5 bases, the J end lost 8 bases, and 21 bases lay between the germline ends. Germline values: CDR1 SEHNR, CDR2 FQNEAQ (reference sequence). In DNA form, the CDR3 reads TGTGCCAGCAGCCCAAGCGGGGCAGGGCTTAGGGAAAAACTGTTTTTT. It yields the protein CASSPSGAGLREKLFF.